This T cell receptor (beta chain) was captured in a study of graft-versus-host responses after intestinal transplantation. Turning to the study itself: Recipients obtained multivisceral, liver-intestinal, or isolated intestinal transplants. Recipients uniformly received anti-thymocyte globulin induction, followed by tacrolimus and steroids for around 3 years. Study-level results: Association was observed between peak circulating GvH clone levels and early post-transplant HvG declines.

As to this clone: Its antigen is unidentified.

Using immunoSEQ multiplex PCR, the repertoire was profiled, and TCRdb retains in-frame clones only, with some absent. This sample yields 90,000 to 130,000 clones, of which around nine tenths are seen a single time; about 0.25% belongs to the top ten. This material consisted of unstimulated CD4+ T cells sorted from spleen or lymph node cells, taken before transplant. The receptor's source is a human donor who was the organ donor for an intestinal transplant.

CDR3 sequence (DNA): TGCAGCGTTTGGTCGTACGGGACAGTTTATGGCTACACCTTC. Protein: CSVWSYGTVYGYTF. The gene calls are TRBV29-1 and TRBJ1-2; 7 bases are a match to TRBD1. The CDR3 covers 14 residues. Looked up from germline, CDR1 is SQVTM and CDR2 is ANQGSEA. The V gene end was trimmed by 5 bases and the J gene end by 5 bases; junction bases not matched to a gene: 11. Full variable domain (outside the CDR3, taken from reference TRBV29-1 and TRBJ1-2): SAVISQKPSRDICQRGTSLTIQCQVDSQVTMMFWYRQQPGQSLTLIATANQGSEATYESGFVIDKFPISRPNLTFSTLTVSNMSPEDSSIYLCSVWSYGTVYGYTFGSGTRLTVV.